This T cell receptor beta chain came from a study of blood T cell repertoires in COVID-19. Overall study: Whether acute or convalescent, the COVID-19 samples came from the United States, Italy and Spain. From T cells, B-cell-depleted T cells, or PBMCs came the material, which was cDNA or gDNA.

Per the original methods: Amplification from reference gene primers served as the basis for estimated nucleated cell counts. Repertoires were generated with immunoSEQ multiplex PCR, while TCRdb's copy carries only in-frame clones and drops some. The V and J calls and clone size are taken from that table; D and trimming were inferred from the DNA. The sample shows about 110,000 clones, approximately 70% of them seen only once. The CDR3 consists of 12 residues. V lost 4 bases, J lost 6 bases, and 11 bases lay in between. Germline V gene lookup returns CDR1 SGHRS and CDR2 YFSETQ. Sample: peripheral blood. This chain joins TRBV5-1 and TRBJ2-7; D perhaps matches TRBD1 (7 bases). The source is a woman between 55 and 75 years old with acute or convalescent COVID-19. CDR3 amino acids: CASSPGGREQYF. In DNA, the CDR3 is TGCGCCAGCAGCCCAGGGGGGCGCGAGCAGTACTTC.